This T cell receptor (beta chain) was retrieved from a study of blood T cell repertoires in COVID-19. Study at large: Nucleic acid was either cDNA or gDNA, and it came from T cells, B-cell-depleted T cells, or PBMCs.

Profiling relied on immunoSEQ multiplex PCR, and the TCRdb table lists in-frame clones only, not all of them. The sample includes 25,000 to 30,000 clones, 76% of them seen just once. V shed 4 bases and J shed 2 bases, with 23 bases lying between them. Germline CDR1 reads LGHNA; CDR2 reads YSLEER. CDR3 length equals 18 residues. The TCR sequence derives from a man between 70 and 80 years old with acute or convalescent COVID-19. Sequencing used peripheral blood. V gene TRBV4-3 combines with J gene TRBJ1-2, with TRBD1 as a possible D gene (6 bases). DNA of the CDR3: TGCGCCAGCAGCCCCACAGGGAGCCCGGGATTGTACAACTATGGCTACACCTTC. Its translation: CASSPTGSPGLYNYGYTF.